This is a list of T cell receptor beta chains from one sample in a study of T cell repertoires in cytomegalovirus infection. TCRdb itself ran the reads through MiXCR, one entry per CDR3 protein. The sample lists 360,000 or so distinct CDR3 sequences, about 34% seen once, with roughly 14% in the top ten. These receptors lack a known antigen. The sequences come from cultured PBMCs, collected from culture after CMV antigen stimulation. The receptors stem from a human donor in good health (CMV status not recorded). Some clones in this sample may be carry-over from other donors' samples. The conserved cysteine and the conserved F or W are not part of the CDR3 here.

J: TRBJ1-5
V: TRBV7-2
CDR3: ASSTRTTNQPQH

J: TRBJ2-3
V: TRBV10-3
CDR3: AISAVAGTDTQY

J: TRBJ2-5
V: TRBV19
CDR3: ASSIDLGGKETQY

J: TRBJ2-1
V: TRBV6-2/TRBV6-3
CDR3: ASSLRTGGYNEQF

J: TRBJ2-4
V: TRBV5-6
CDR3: ASSLRDDLQKY

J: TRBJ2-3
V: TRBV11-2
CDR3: ASSSRGAVHTQY

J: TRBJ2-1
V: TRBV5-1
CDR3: ASSLEHPGNEQF

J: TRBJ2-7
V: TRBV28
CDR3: ASNFRTSGSYEQY

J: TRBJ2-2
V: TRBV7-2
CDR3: ASSSSVRELF

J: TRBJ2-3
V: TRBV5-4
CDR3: ASSLGEGLITDTQY

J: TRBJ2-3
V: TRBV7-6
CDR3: ASSLARNAANTQY

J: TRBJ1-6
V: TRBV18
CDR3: ASSRQGADSPLH

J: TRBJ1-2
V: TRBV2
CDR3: ASSPEWGTGFT

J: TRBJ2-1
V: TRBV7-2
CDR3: ASSLEPRGNNEQF

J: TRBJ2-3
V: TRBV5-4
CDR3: ASSLVGAGPDTQY

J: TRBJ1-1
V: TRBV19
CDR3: ASSILPGYTEAF

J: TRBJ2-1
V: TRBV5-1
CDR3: ASSLGPHNNEQF

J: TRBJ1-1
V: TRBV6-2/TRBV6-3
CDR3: ASRGWTVNTEAF

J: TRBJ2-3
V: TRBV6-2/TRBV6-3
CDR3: ASTSPFDTQY

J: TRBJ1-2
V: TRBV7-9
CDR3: ASSLPYSYGYT

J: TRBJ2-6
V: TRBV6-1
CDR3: ASSRDREMVGANVLT

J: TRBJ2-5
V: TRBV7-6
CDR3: ASSFSISGQQETQY

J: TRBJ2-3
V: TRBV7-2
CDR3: ASSLVGPTDTQY

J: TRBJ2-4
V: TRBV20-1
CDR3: SSGTRENIQY

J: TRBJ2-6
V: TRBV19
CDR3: ASSPLRTTWGANVLT

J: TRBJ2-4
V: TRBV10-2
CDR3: ASSEWGAAKNIQY

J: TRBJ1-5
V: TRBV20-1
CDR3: SARYTGVDQPQH

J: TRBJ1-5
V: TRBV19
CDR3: ASRAGTASPQPQH

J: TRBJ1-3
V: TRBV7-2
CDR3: ASSQTHRGILSGNTIY

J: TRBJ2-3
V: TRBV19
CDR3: ASSRTTSTDTQY

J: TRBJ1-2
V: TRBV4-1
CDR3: ASSPSWGDYGYT

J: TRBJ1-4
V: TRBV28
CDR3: ASSPSDSGVTNEKLF

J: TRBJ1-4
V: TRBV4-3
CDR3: ATGTDLNEKLF

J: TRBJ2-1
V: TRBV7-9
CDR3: ASIQRESSYNEQF

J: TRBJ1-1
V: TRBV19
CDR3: ASSATDRVFTEAF

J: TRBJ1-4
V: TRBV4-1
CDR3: ASSRLGTGPANEKLF

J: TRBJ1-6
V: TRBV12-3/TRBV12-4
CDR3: ASSFHGISPLH

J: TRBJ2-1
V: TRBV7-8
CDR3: ASTDRASDRF

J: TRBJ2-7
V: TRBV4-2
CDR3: ASSQEERGYSYEQY

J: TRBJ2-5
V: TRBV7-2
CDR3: ASSFTSGGQETQY

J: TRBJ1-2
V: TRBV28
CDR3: ASSSAQGGANYGYT

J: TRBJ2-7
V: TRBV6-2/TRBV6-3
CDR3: ASKGRYYEQY

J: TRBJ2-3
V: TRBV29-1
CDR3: SAGQADTQY

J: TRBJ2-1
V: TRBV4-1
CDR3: ASSQTHEEQF

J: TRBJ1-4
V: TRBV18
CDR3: ASSPGTGPPNEKLF

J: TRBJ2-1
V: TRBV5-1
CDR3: ASSLGLALF

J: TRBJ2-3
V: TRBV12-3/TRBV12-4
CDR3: ASSQRGPSTDTQY

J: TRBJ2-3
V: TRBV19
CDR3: AAKKQSTDTQY

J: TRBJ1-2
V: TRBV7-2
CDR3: ASSSPPPTENYGYT

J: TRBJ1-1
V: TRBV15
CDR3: ATSTQDRPNTEAF

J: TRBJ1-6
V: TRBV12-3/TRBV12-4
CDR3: ATRRGHNSPLH

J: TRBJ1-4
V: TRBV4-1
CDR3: ASSQRGGNEKLF

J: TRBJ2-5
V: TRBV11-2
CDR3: ASSLGAGSPQETQY

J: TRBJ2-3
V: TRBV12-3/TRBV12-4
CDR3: ASSLAGAGTKEQY

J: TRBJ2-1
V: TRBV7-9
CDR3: ASSLAGSLAGHEQF

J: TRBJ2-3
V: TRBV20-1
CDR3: SARDSGSRSDTQY

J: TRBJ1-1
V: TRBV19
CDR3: ASSISAGMNTEAF